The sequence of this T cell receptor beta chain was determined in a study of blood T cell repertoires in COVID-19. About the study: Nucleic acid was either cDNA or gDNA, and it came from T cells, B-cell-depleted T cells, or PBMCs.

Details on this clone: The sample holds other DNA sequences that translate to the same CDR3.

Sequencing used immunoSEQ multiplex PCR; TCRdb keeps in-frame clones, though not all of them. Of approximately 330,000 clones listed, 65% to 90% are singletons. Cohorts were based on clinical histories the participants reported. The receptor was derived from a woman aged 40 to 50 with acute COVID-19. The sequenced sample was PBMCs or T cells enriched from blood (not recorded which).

CDR3 loop: CASSVALNTEAFF. As DNA, the CDR3 is TGTGCCAGCAGCGTGGCCTTGAACACTGAAGCTTTCTTT. The chain links TRBV9 to TRBJ1-1; D gene uncertain. V gave up 2 bases and J gave up 0 bases, with 5 bases separating them. The CDR3 spans 13 residues. Germline V gives CDR1 SGDLS, CDR2 YYNGEE.